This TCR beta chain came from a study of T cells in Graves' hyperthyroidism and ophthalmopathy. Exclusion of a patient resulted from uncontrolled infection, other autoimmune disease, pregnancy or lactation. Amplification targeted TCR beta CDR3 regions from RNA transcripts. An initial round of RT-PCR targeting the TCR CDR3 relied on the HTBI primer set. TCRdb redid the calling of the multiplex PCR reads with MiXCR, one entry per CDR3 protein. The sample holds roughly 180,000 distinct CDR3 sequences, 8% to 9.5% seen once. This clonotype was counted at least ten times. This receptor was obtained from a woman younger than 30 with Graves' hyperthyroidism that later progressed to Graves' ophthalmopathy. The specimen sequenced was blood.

The CDR3 region has the DNA TGTGCCAGCAGCTCCCCGAACCGGGACAGGGTTTCGGGCTCCTATAATTCACCCCTCCACTTT. Amino acids: CASSSPNRDRVSGSYNSPLHF. The chain has TRBV11-2 and TRBJ1-6, with TRBD1 matching 9 bases. CDR3 length equals 21 residues. Germline CDR1 SGHAT, CDR2 FQNNGV. After removal of 4 bases from V and 0 bases from J, the junction contained 16 bases not matched to a gene.